The 20 T cell receptor beta chains below all came from one sample that was sequenced in a study of control samples from healthy donors and cancer patients. The method was immunoSEQ multiplex PCR; TCRdb's version includes in-frame clones alone and lacks a portion of them. The sample yields tens of thousands of clones, approximately 94% seen once. The material sequenced was blood. These receptors were collected from a man in his thirties or forties in good health.

The chain combines TRBV10-3 with TRBJ1-4, with D possibly TRBD1 on 6 matching bases. V was shortened by 11 bases and J by 0 bases, with 13 bases between the two germline ends. This CDR3 comprises 14 residues. CDR1 ENHRY and CDR2 SYGVKD come from the germline V gene. Here the CDR3 DNA reads TGTGCCGCACGACAGGACTCAACTAATGAAAAACTGTTTTTT. It is translated as CAARQDSTNEKLFF.

The chain couples TRBV3-1 (or the pseudogene TRBV3-2) to TRBJ2-7, with D possibly matching TRBD2 (6 bases). The CDR3 is 18 residues long. V was clipped by 0 bases and J by 1 base, with 19 bases between them. Germline V gene data show CDR1 as LGHDT and CDR2 as YNNKEL (reference sequence). The DNA for the CDR3 is TGTGCCAGCAGCCAAGATCTGAGACAGCCGGGGGAGTCCTACGAGCAGTACTTC. It yields the protein CASSQDLRQPGESYEQYF.

This chain links TRBV7-2 with TRBJ2-2; 10 bases map to TRBD1. Germline V CDR1 and CDR2: SGHTA, FQGNSA. The ends lost 6 bases at V and 0 bases at J; junction bases unmatched: 1. CDR3 length: 15 residues. Written as DNA, the CDR3 is TGTGCCAGCAGGGACAGGGGGGCGAACACCGGGGAGCTGTTTTTT. This sequence encodes CASRDRGANTGELFF. Supplemented by reference TRBV7-2 and TRBJ2-2, the full variable domain reads GAGVSQSPSNKVTEKGKDVELRCDPISGHTALYWYRQSLGQGLEFLIYFQGNSAPDKSGLPSDRFSAERTGGSVSTLTIQRTQQEDSAVYLCASRDRGANTGELFFGEGSRLTVL.

The genes are TRBV2 and TRBJ2-6, with a tentative D call TRBD1 (8 bases). The germline V gene encodes CDR1 SNHLY and CDR2 FYNNEI. This CDR3 has 15 amino acids. With 5 bases removed from V and 4 bases from J, the gap between germline ends came to 12 bases. Here the CDR3 reads CASSYRGGGANVLTF. The CDR3, as DNA: TGTGCCAGCAGTTACAGGGGGGGCGGGGCCAACGTCCTGACTTTC.

CDR3 in amino acids: CASSSGQGVPYEQYF. DNA for the CDR3: TGTGCCAGCAGCTCCGGACAGGGGGTCCCCTACGAGCAGTACTTC. The chain links TRBV9 to TRBJ2-7; 10 bases are a match to TRBD1. V shed 4 bases and J 2 bases; nucleotides not matched to a gene: 6. This CDR3 contains 15 residues. Germline lookup yields CDR1 SGDLS and CDR2 YYNGEE.

This clone was recorded only once. The V gene is TRBV4-3, the J gene TRBJ2-7; maybe TRBD2 (7 bases). The germline gives CDR1 LGHNA, CDR2 YSLEER. This CDR3 is 15 amino acids long. V was pared by 4 bases and J by 5 bases, with 18 bases between. The CDR3 bases are TGCGCCAGCAGCCTACTTCCTGGGGGGGCGAACGAGCAGTACTTC. Its translation: CASSLLPGGANEQYF.

The rearrangement uses TRBV10-3 and TRBJ2-3; TRBD2 might be the D (6 bases). The V end was cut by 6 bases, the J end by 5 bases, with 18 bases between. Per the germline V gene, CDR1 is ENHRY and CDR2 is SYGVKD. This CDR3 is built from 15 residues. CDR3 sequence (DNA): TGTGCCATCAGAAGCGGCGGCTGGGGAGGAGATACGCAGTATTTT. Encoded protein: CAIRSGGWGGDTQYF.

The chain couples TRBV7-9 to TRBJ1-6, with D maybe TRBD1 (6 bases). Germline lookup yields CDR1 SEHNR and CDR2 FQNEAQ (reference sequence). V was clipped by 0 bases and J by 9 bases, with 9 bases between them. This CDR3 region has 14 residues. The DNA of the CDR3 is TGTGCCAGCAGCTTAGCGGCAGGGGTTTCACCCCTCCACTTT. Its protein product is CASSLAAGVSPLHF.

This chain joins TRBV6-2 or TRBV6-3 and TRBJ2-3, with 10 bases that match TRBD2. Germline CDR1 reads MNHEY; CDR2 reads SVGEGT. There are 16 residues in the CDR3. V lost 2 bases and J lost 5; bases outside the gene matches: 7. CDR3 sequence: CASSYTVAGGKDTQYF. CDR3 DNA sequence: TGTGCCAGCAGTTACACGGTAGCGGGAGGCAAAGATACGCAGTATTTT.

The rearrangement links TRBV9 to TRBJ1-4; D might be TRBD1 (6 bases). V lost 8 bases to trimming and J lost 8 bases, with 16 bases between them. Germline V CDR1 and CDR2: SGDLS, YYNGEE. CDR3 length: 13 residues. The CDR3 spells CASRQEGTEKLFF. As DNA, the CDR3 is TGTGCCAGTCGACAGGAAGGGACGGAAAAACTGTTTTTT.

The chain combines TRBV3-1 (or the pseudogene TRBV3-2) with TRBJ2-2, with a possible D match to TRBD1 (6 bases). V was clipped by 0 bases and J by 1 base, with 12 bases between them. The CDR3 runs 17 residues. CDR1 is LGHDT and CDR2 is YNNKEL in the germline V gene (reference sequence). In DNA, the CDR3 is TGTGCCAGCAGCCAAGACCACAGGGTCGAGAACACCGGGGAGCTGTTTTTT. Encoded protein: CASSQDHRVENTGELFF.

The V and J genes are TRBV30 and TRBJ2-3, with D perhaps TRBD2 (6 bases). The CDR3 has 14 amino acids. Germline V gives CDR1 GTSNPN, CDR2 SVGIG (reference sequence). The CDR3 loop is CAVEGHFSTDTQYF. For the CDR3, the DNA is TGTGCGGTGGAGGGCCACTTTAGCACAGATACGCAGTATTTT.

The chain carries TRBV2 and TRBJ2-7, with TRBD2 matching 13 bases. CDR3 length: 16 amino acids. Germline CDR1 is SNHLY and CDR2 is FYNNEI. Trimming took 8 bases from V and 3 from J; bases not matched to a gene: 10. CDR3 loop: CASLALTSGGIYEQYF. In DNA, the CDR3 is TGTGCCAGCCTCGCCTTGACTAGCGGGGGGATCTACGAGCAGTACTTC.

The chain uses TRBV5-6 and TRBJ1-1; maybe TRBD1 (5 bases). Germline V CDR1 and CDR2: SGHDT, YYEEEE. Trimming pared 6 bases from V and 3 bases from J, leaving 21 bases between. There are 16 residues in the CDR3. Here the CDR3 DNA reads TGTGCCAGCAACTTACCCGACCGAATAGGGGACACTGAAGCTTTCTTT. Its protein is CASNLPDRIGDTEAFF.

In the case of this clone: Compared with germline, one end of the junction differs, possibly owing to a read error. This same CDR3 is encoded by further DNA sequences in the sample. In nucleotides, the CDR3 is TGCGCCAGCAGCAGTTGGATAGACACTGAAGCTTTCTTT. Translated, it gives CASSSWIDTEAFF. V usage is TRBV5-4 and J usage is TRBJ1-1; D ambiguous. Germline CDR1 reads SGHNT; CDR2 reads YYREEE (reference sequence). CDR3 length: 13 amino acids.

The rearrangement links TRBV6-5 to TRBJ1-5; weak D call: TRBD1 (6 bases). Germline CDR1 and CDR2: MNHEY and SVGAGI. Trimming left V 2 bases short and J 7 bases short, with 12 bases between. The CDR3 covers 14 residues. CDR3 sequence: CASSYAGAGQPQHF. The CDR3 region has the DNA TGTGCCAGCAGTTACGCGGGGGCTGGACAGCCCCAGCATTTT.

This clone was counted a single time. The CDR3 protein is CATSLYIPGTNYGYTF. The CDR3 nucleotides are TGTGCCACCAGCCTTTACATACCAGGGACCAACTATGGCTACACCTTC. The genes are TRBV15 and TRBJ1-2; D possibly corresponds to TRBD1 (5 bases). The CDR3 length is 16 residues. CDR1 and CDR2 (germline): LNHNV, YYDKDF (reference sequence). The ends were cut back, 5 bases at V and 2 bases at J, with 18 bases in the middle.

The chain links TRBV19 to TRBJ1-2; D unresolved. The CDR3 runs to 14 residues. The V and J ends lost 3 bases and 5 bases respectively, with 13 bases between them. Germline CDR1 reads LNHDA; CDR2 reads SQIVND (reference sequence). CDR3: CASSIPAARYGYTF. As DNA, the CDR3 is TGTGCCAGTAGTATTCCCGCGGCGAGGTATGGCTACACCTTC.

The chain links TRBV27 to TRBJ2-1; 9 positions match TRBD1. The CDR3 consists of 18 residues. Germline V gene lookup returns CDR1 MNHEY and CDR2 SMNVEV (reference sequence). The V segment lost 6 bases and the J segment 3 bases; nucleotides outside the gene matches: 15. CDR3 DNA sequence: TGTGCCAGCAGAATAGGACAGGGGTTGTCAGGGAGCTACAATGAGCAGTTCTTC. This translates into CASRIGQGLSGSYNEQFF.

With regard to this clone: The junction departs from the called germline gene at one end, perhaps through a read error. The V call is TRBV7-3, the J call TRBJ1-1; TRBD1 aligns across 9 bases. The CDR3 totals 15 residues. Germline CDR1 and CDR2: SGHTA and FQGTGA. CDR3 nucleotides: TGTGCCAGCACCTTAAGTACAGGGGGCCCCGATGAAGCTTTCTTT. Protein product: CASTLSTGGPDEAFF.